These T cell receptor beta chains were read from a single sample in a study of technical replicates of blood from several donors. Method: immunoSEQ multiplex PCR; TCRdb's copy keeps in-frame clones and lacks some. The table has tens of thousands of clones, roughly 98% seen once. The sequenced material came from T cells isolated from PBMCs. Receptor source: a human donor in good health. Both conserved end residues are part of each CDR3. The D gene is left open where the match is weak. Where a row states a size, it is once, few, many or the class of an expanded clone; other rows omit it.

TGCGCCAGCAGCCACCTAACGGGCTACGAGCAGTACTTC	CASSHLTGYEQYF	TRBV4-1	TRBJ2-7	-	-
TGTGCCAGCATGAAAACAGGGAAGAGCACAGATACGCAGTATTTT	CASMKTGKSTDTQYF	TRBV5-6	TRBJ2-3	-	once
TGTGCCAGCACCTTGGAAGAAGGACAGGGATTTACCATATATTTT	CASTLEEGQGFTIYF	TRBV6-1	TRBJ1-3	TRBD1	-
TGTGCTAGCAGCTTAACCAGTCTCACAGATACGCAGTATTTT	CASSLTSLTDTQYF	TRBV7-7	TRBJ2-3	-	-
TGTGCCAGCCACTCAGGGGGCTCCCCTTACTACGAGCAGTACTTC	CASHSGGSPYYEQYF	TRBV25-1	TRBJ2-7	TRBD1	-
TGCAGCGTTTACACAGGGTGGTACGGAAACACCATATATTTT	CSVYTGWYGNTIYF	TRBV29-1	TRBJ1-3	-	-
TGTGCCAGCAGTTTGGGGCCTCACTTCATGAACACTGAAGCTTTCTTT	CASSLGPHFMNTEAFF	TRBV27	TRBJ1-1	-	-
TGTGCCAGCAGCTTGTGGACAAATTTTTACGAGCAGTACTTC	CASSLWTNFYEQYF	TRBV5-5	TRBJ2-7	-	-
TGCGCCAGCAGCCCTCAACTCAACTATGGCTACACCTTC	CASSPQLNYGYTF	TRBV10-1	TRBJ1-2	-	-
TGTGCCAGCAGTCCCGGGACAGGCAATCAGCCCCAGCATTTT	CASSPGTGNQPQHF	TRBV7-3	TRBJ1-5	TRBD1	-
TGTGCCAGCAGCCCCAGGGTGAACACTGAAGCTTTCTTT	CASSPRVNTEAFF	TRBV14	TRBJ1-1	-	-
TGTGCCAGTATCAGTATAGGGGGGGGAGGTTCGCGCTACGAGCAGTACTTC	CASISIGGGGSRYEQYF	TRBV10-3	TRBJ2-7	-	-
TGTGCCAGCAGCCCCAATCGACTAGGCCGACTTGATACGCAGTATTTT	CASSPNRLGRLDTQYF	TRBV14	TRBJ2-3	-	-
TGTGCCAGCAGTTTGAATGGGCTAGCCCCCAATCAGCCCCAGCATTTT	CASSLNGLAPNQPQHF	TRBV6-5	TRBJ1-5	-	-
TGTGCCATCAGTGATCCAACAGGGGGCAGTGGCTACACCTTC	CAISDPTGGSGYTF	TRBV10-3	TRBJ1-2	TRBD1	-
TGTGCCAGGCCGGGACAGCAAAGGGGCTACACCTTC	CARPGQQRGYTF	TRBV2	TRBJ1-2	TRBD1	-
TGCAGCGTTGAAGGTCCCTTCGCCTACGAGCAGTACTTC	CSVEGPFAYEQYF	TRBV29-1	TRBJ2-7	-	-
TGTGCCAGCAGCACCCGGGACAGAAGCACAGATACGCAGTATTTT	CASSTRDRSTDTQYF	TRBV9	TRBJ2-3	TRBD1	-
TGTGCCAGCAGCGCGAACAGGGACCAAGAGACCCAGTACTTC	CASSANRDQETQYF	TRBV9	TRBJ2-5	-	-
TGTGCCAGCAGCGTAGTGACTAGCGGGGGCCCGGGAGATACGCAGTATTTT	CASSVVTSGGPGDTQYF	TRBV9	TRBJ2-3	TRBD2	-
TGTGCCAGCAGGGTCCTCGGGAACACCGGGGAGCTGTTTTTT	CASRVLGNTGELFF	TRBV2	TRBJ2-2	-	-
TGTGCCAGCAGCCCGACAGGGGTTGGCTATGGCTACACCTTC	CASSPTGVGYGYTF	TRBV7-9	TRBJ1-2	TRBD1	-
TGCGCCAGCAGCTTGGCACTAGCGGGAACCTACGAGCAGTACTTC	CASSLALAGTYEQYF	TRBV5-1	TRBJ2-7	TRBD2	-
TGTGCCAGCAGCAACCGCGTTAGGGGGCGAGATCAGCCCCAGCATTTT	CASSNRVRGRDQPQHF	TRBV5-6	TRBJ1-5	TRBD1	-
TGTGCCAGCACGGGTGGCGATGAGCAGTTCTTC	CASTGGDEQFF	TRBV6-5	TRBJ2-1	-	-
TGCAGCGTTGTCGGCGGGAGCACAGATACGCAGTATTTT	CSVVGGSTDTQYF	TRBV29-1	TRBJ2-3	-	-
TGTGCCAGCCGACAGGAGGATTCGGAGCAGTACTTC	CASRQEDSEQYF	TRBV28	TRBJ2-7	-	-
TGTGCCTGGAGTACCACAGGGTCGGTCTACGAGCAGTACTTC	CAWSTTGSVYEQYF	TRBV30	TRBJ2-7	-	-